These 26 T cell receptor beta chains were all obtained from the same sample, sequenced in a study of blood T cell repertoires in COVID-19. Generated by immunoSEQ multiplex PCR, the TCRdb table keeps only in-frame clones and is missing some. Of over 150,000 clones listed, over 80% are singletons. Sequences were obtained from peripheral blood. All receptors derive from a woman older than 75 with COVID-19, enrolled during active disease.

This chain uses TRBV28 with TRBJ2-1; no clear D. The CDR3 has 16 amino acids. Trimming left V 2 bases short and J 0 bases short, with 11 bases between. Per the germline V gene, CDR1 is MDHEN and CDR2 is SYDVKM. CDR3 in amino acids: CASSLPPWSSYNEQFF. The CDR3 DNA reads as TGTGCCAGCAGTTTACCCCCCTGGAGCTCCTACAATGAGCAGTTCTTC.

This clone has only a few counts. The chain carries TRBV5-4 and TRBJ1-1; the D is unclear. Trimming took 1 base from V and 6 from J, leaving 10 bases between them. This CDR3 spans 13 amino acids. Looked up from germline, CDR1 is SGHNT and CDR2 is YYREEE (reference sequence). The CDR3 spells CASSLRGSAEAFF. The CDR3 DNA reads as TGTGCCAGCAGCTTGAGAGGAAGCGCTGAAGCTTTCTTT.

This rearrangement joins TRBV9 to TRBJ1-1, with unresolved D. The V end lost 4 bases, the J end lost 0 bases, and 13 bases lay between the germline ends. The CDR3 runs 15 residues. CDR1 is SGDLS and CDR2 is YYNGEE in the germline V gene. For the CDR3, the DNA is TGTGCCAGCAGCCCCATATCGGAGCTGAACACTGAAGCTTTCTTT. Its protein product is CASSPISELNTEAFF.

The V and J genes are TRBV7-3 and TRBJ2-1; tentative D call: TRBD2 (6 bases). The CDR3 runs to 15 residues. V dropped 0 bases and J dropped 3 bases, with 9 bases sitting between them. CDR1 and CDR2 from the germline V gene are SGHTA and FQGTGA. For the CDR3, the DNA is TGTGCCAGCAGCTTAACCGGGGGAGGCTACAATGAGCAGTTCTTC. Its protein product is CASSLTGGGYNEQFF.

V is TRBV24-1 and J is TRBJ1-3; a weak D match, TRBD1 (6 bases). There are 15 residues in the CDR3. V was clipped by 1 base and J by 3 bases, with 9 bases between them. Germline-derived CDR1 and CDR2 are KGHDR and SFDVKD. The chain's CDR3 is CATSDLQGIGNTIYF. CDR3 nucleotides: TGTGCCACCAGTGATTTACAGGGTATTGGAAACACCATATATTTT.

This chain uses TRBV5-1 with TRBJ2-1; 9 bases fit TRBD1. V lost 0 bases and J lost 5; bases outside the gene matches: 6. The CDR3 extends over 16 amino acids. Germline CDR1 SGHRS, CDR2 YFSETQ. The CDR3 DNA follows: TGCGCCAGCAGCTTGGGCCCCGGGACAGGGAACAATGAGCAGTTCTTC. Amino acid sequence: CASSLGPGTGNNEQFF.

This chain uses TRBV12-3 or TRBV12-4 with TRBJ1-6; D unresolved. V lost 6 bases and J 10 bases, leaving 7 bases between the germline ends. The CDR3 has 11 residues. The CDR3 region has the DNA TGTGCCAGCAGACTTAGATCACCCCTCCACTTT. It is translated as CASRLRSPLHF.

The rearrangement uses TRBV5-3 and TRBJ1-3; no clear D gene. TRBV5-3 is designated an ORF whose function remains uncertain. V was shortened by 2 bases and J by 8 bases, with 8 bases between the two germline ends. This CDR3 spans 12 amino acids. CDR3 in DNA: TGTGCCAGAAGCTTATCCGTTGACACCATATATTTT. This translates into CARSLSVDTIYF.

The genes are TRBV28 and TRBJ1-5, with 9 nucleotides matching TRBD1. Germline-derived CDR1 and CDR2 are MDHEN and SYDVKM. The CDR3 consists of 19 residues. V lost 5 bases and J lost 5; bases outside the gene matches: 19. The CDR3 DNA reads TGTGCCAGCAGTGGGAATCTCTGGGACAGGGCCCTAGTCGATCAGCCCCAGCATTTT. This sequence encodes CASSGNLWDRALVDQPQHF.

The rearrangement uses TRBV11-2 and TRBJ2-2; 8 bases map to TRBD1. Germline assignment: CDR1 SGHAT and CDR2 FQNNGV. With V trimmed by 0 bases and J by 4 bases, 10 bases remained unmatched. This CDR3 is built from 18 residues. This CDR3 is CASSLDTAGGRSTGELFF. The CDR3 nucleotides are TGTGCCAGCAGCTTAGATACGGCAGGGGGCAGGAGCACCGGGGAGCTGTTTTTT. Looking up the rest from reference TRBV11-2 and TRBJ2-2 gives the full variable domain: EAGVAQSPRYKIIEKRQSVAFWCNPISGHATLYWYQQILGQGPKLLIQFQNNGVVDDSQLPKDRFSAERLKGVDSTLKIQPAKLEDSAVYLCASSLDTAGGRSTGELFFGEGSRLTVL.

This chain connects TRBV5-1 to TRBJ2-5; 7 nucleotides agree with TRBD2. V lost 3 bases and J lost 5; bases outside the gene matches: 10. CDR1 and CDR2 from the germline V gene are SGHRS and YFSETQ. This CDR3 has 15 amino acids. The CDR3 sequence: CASSWSGEVRETQYF. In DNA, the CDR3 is TGCGCCAGCAGCTGGAGCGGGGAGGTCCGGGAGACCCAGTACTTC.

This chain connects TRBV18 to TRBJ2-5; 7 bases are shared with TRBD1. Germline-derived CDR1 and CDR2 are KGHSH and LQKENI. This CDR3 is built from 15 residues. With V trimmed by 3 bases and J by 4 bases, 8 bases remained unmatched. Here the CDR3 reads CASSPKGQRGETQYF. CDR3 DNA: TGTGCCAGCTCACCGAAGGGACAGAGAGGAGAGACCCAGTACTTC.

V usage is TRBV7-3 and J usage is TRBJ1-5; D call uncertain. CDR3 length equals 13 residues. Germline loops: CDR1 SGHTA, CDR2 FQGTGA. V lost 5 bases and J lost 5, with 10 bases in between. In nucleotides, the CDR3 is TGTGCCAGCAGCCCGCGGGGTGATCAGCCCCAGCATTTT. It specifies CASSPRGDQPQHF.

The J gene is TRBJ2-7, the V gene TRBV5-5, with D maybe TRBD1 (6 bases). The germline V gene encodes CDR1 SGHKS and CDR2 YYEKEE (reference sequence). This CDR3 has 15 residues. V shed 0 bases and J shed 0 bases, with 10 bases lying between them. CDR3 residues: CASSLAQGSSYEQYF. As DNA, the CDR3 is TGTGCCAGCAGCTTGGCACAGGGTAGCTCCTACGAGCAGTACTTC.

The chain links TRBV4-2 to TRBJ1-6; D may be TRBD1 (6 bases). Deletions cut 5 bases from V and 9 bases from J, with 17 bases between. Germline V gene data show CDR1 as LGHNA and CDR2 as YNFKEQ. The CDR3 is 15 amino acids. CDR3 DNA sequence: TGTGCCAGCAGCTCAGGGGAAAGTGGGATTTCACCCCTCCACTTT. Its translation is CASSSGESGISPLHF.

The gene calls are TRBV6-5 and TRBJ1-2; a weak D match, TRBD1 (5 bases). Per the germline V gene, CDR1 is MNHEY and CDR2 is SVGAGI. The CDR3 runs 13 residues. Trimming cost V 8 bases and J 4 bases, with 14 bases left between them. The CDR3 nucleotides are TGTGCCAGCGGGGCAGGACCGAGCTATGGCTACACCTTC. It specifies CASGAGPSYGYTF.

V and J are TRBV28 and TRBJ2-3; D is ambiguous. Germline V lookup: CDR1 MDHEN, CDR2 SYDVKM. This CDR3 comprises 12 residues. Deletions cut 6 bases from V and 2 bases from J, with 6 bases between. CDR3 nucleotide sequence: TGTGCCAGCAGCCAGTCCACAGATACGCAGTATTTT. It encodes CASSQSTDTQYF.

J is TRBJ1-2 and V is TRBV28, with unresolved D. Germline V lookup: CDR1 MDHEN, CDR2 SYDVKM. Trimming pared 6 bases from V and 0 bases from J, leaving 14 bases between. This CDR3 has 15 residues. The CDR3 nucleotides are TGTGCCAGCAGACCCTCGGGGAGGGCTAACTATGGCTACACCTTC. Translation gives CASRPSGRANYGYTF.

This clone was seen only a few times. The CDR3 loop reads CAISESYENRRRNSPLHF. The DNA of the CDR3 is TGTGCCATCAGTGAGTCCTACGAGAACAGGCGCCGTAATTCACCCCTCCACTTT. The V call is TRBV10-3, the J call TRBJ1-6; TRBD1 is a possible D gene (5 bases). The germline CDR1 and CDR2 sequences are ENHRY and SYGVKD. This CDR3 contains 18 residues. The ends were cut back, 0 bases at V and 6 bases at J, with 18 bases in the middle.

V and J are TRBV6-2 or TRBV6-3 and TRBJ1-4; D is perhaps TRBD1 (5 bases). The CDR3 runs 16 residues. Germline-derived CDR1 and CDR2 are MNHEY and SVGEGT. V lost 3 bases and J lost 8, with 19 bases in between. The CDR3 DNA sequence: TGTGCCAGCAGTTATACCGGCCAGGGCTTTACCGAAAAACTGTTTTTT. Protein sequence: CASSYTGQGFTEKLFF.

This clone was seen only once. The DNA for the CDR3 is TGTGCCAGCAGTCCAAACTACGAGCAGTACTTC. Translation: CASSPNYEQYF. The chain links TRBV28 to TRBJ2-7, with D unclear. V lost 5 bases, J lost 3 bases, and 5 bases lay in between. The CDR3 has 11 amino acids. The germline V gene encodes CDR1 MDHEN and CDR2 SYDVKM.

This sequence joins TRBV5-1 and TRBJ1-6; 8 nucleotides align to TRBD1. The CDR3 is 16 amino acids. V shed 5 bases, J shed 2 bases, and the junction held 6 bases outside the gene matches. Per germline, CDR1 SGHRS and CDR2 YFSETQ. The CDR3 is CASRSTQGAYNSPLHF. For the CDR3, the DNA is TGCGCCAGCAGGTCCACACAGGGGGCCTATAATTCACCCCTCCACTTT.

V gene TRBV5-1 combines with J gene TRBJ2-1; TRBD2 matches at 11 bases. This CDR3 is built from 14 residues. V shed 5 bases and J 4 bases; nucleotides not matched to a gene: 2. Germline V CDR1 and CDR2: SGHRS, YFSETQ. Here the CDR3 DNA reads TGCGCCAGCAGACTAGCGGGGGAGTACAATGAGCAGTTCTTC. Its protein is CASRLAGEYNEQFF. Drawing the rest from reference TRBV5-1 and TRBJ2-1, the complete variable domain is KAGVTQTPRYLIKTRGQQVTLSCSPISGHRSVSWYQQTPGQGLQFLFEYFSETQRNKGNFPGRFSGRQFSNSRSEMNVSTLELGDSALYLCASRLAGEYNEQFFGPGTRLTVL.

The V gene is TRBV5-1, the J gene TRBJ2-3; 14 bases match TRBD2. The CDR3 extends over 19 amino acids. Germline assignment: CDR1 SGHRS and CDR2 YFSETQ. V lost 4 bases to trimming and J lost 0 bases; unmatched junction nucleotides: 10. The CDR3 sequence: CASSALGTSGGPSTDTQYF. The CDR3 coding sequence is TGCGCCAGCAGCGCGCTAGGGACTAGCGGGGGCCCAAGCACAGATACGCAGTATTTT.

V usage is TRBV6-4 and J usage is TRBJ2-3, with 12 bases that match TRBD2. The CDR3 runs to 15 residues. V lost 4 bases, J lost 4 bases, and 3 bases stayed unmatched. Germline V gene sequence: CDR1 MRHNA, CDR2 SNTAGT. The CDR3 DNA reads TGTGCCAGCAGTGTAACTAGCGGGGGGTCAGATACGCAGTATTTT. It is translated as CASSVTSGGSDTQYF.

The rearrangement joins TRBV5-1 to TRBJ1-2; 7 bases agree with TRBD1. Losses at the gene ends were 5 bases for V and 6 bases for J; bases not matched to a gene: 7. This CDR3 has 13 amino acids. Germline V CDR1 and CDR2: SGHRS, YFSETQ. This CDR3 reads CASRPQGRDGYTF. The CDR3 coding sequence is TGCGCCAGCAGACCACAGGGGCGCGATGGCTACACCTTC. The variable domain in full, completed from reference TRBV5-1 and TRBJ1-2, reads KAGVTQTPRYLIKTRGQQVTLSCSPISGHRSVSWYQQTPGQGLQFLFEYFSETQRNKGNFPGRFSGRQFSNSRSEMNVSTLELGDSALYLCASRPQGRDGYTFGSGTRLTVV.